Given below is one T cell receptor beta chain in context. The clone's antigen remains unknown. No base-level quality is on record; no much larger clone is a single base apart. This sample is drawn from a study of shared clonotypes between healthy human individuals (dated by TCRdb to 2020 to 2021). Regarding the study in general: A couple of women and three men aged 18 to 49 years were included in the cohort. Per donor, three plates each were used for CD4 naive and CD4 memory, two for CD8 naive, and one for CD8 memory. The study deeply sequenced blood TCR repertoires of five healthy adults to estimate repertoire size and the extent of clonotype sharing between individuals. To increase sequencing depth and limit assay-specific biases, different laboratories used diverse techniques to prepare libraries and sequence TCR repertoires. Leukapheresis yielded between about 0.85 and 9.5 billion PBMCs per donor. Overall study outcomes, separate from this receptor: Sampling was restricted to blood, and TCR repertoires in tissue are likely to differ from TCR repertoires in blood. Naive subsets generally had larger estimated clonotype richness than memory subsets did. The genetic and exposure-history diversity represented was limited by the small number of donors. Higher generation probabilities were observed for clonotypes shared by all four sorted-subset donors than for non-shared clonotypes. Even with the large sequencing depth, rarefaction of the sorted-subset datasets indicated that sequencing was incomplete. Across a handful of donors, approximately 4.9% of naive CD4, approximately 3.6% of naive CD8, 2% to 2.5% of memory CD4, and roughly 0.4% of memory CD8 clonotypes were shared. Based on pairwise subsampling, the degree of clonotype sharing among donors was expected to be affected by sequencing depth.

CD8 naive samples consisted of CD45RO-negative cells that were positively selected for CCR7, yielding a CD45RA+CCR7+ population without TemRA cells. The donors were healthy, HIV-negative adults who had no recently reported acute infections or vaccinations. All donors were Caucasian adults living in Nashville, Tennessee, USA. Blood was collected by leukapheresis, and PBMCs were isolated by Ficoll-Histopaque density gradient centrifugation and then cryopreserved in liquid nitrogen vapor phase. Analytical flow cytometry was used to check the purity and quantity of each magnetically sorted T cell population. Genomic DNA was isolated from every sorted fraction and measured by UV absorbance on a Nanodrop 2000c. TCR CDR3 regions were amplified from genomic DNA by multiplex PCR using the deep immunoSEQ assay. For each cell subset, the extracted genomic DNA was distributed evenly across all wells of several immunoSEQ 96-well plates, and each plate served as one replicate. For sorted subsets, each replicate PCR was loaded with roughly 200 ng genomic DNA, equivalent to 30,000 to 35,000 T cell genomes. Purified libraries were quantified with a Qubit 3.0 fluorometer, sized on a Bioanalyzer 2100, and re-quantified with the KAPA Library Quantification kit. A separate single-read 150-cycle Illumina NextSeq 550 flow cell was used to sequence each immunoSEQ 96-well plate. The published analysis was carried out like this. Because only junctional sequences without quality scores were contained in the immunoSEQ output, filtering matching that applied to full-length reads could not be performed. Sequences were annotated with PyIR, a Python wrapper for IgBLAST v1.9, and V/J genes and CDR3 were assigned using IMGT germline references. Reads were filtered out if the reads had weak V/J assignments (E-value above 1e-6), no CDR3, stop codons, out-of-frame junctions, or ambiguous translated residues. V3J clonotypes were defined as sequences sharing an identical inferred V gene, J gene, and CDR3 amino acid sequence. To compute the percentage overlap between repertoires, the number of shared unique clonotypes was divided by the size of the smaller repertoire. Repertoire richness was assessed with RTK rarefaction, the Chao1 estimator, and Recon v2.1 estimates of unobserved clonotypes. Generation probabilities for all TCRbeta clonotypes obtained by the gDNA method from several donors were computed using OLGA. TCRdb carries this immuneACCESS record with in-frame sequences only. Its versions omit some clonotypes, under half of them owing to an unresolved V gene in the studies checked, with the rest unexplained. The V and J calls and clone size were taken over from that table, and D and trimming were inferred from the DNA. This sample gives about 2 million clones in total; 85% to 95% of them show up just once. The top ten hold 0.95% to 1.5% of the sample.

Trimmed from V: 3 bases; trimmed from J: 3 bases; junction bases lacking a gene match: 4. The CDR3 numbers 15 residues from cysteine through phenylalanine. The CDR3 DNA has 45 bases and is translated from base 1. CDR1 and CDR2 are read off the germline V gene as MNHGY and SAAAGT. This receptor was taken from a man aged 18-30 years in good health. Sequenced input: naive CD8+ T cells sorted from blood. According to the study, the label for this sample's cell subset or site signals: CD45RA+CCR7+. Recombination linked TRBV6-8 to TRBJ2-5; the central 10 bases match TRBD2. The DNA reads as follows: TGTGCCAGCAGTTATGGAACTAGCGGGGAAGAGACCCAGTACTTC. It codes for CASSYGTSGEETQYF.